This T cell receptor beta chain derives from a study of immune cell composition in non-small cell lung cancer. Looked up from germline, CDR1 is GTSNPN and CDR2 is SVGIG (reference sequence). This CDR3 is 13 amino acids long. V was trimmed by 3 bases and J by 10 bases, leaving 13 bases between them. Normal lung was sampled as far from the tumour as possible, at least 3 cm. Sequenced by immunoSEQ multiplex PCR; TCRdb stores in-frame clones only, minus some. The table lists 15,000 or so clones, 77% of them singletons. The data were also submitted as part of a second study, on CD4 T cells in lung cancer. That work adds: Tumor and non-adjacent lung came from curative-intent resections for stage I-III non-small cell lung cancer. Most patients were former smokers with adenocarcinoma or squamous histology. In vitro naive T-cell priming might explain some blood-derived responses.

The clonotype originates from a human donor with non-small cell lung cancer. This sequence joins TRBV30 and TRBJ1-6, with unresolved D. Sequencing was performed on non-adjacent lung tissue. The CDR3: CAWRPERTSPLHF. CDR3 bases: TGTGCCTGGAGACCCGAAAGAACCTCACCCCTCCACTTT.